The 30 T cell receptor beta chains given below trace back to one sample, sequenced in a study of blood T cell repertoires in COVID-19. The method was immunoSEQ multiplex PCR; TCRdb's version includes in-frame clones alone and lacks a portion of them. This table has around 200,000 clones, over 70% appearing once. The sample was peripheral blood. The receptors originated from a woman aged 45-65 years with acute or convalescent COVID-19.

The chain couples TRBV12-5 to TRBJ2-7; 9 bases agree with TRBD2. This CDR3 contains 15 residues. The germline V gene encodes CDR1 LGHNT and CDR2 FRNRAP. The V segment lost 3 bases and the J segment 3 bases; nucleotides outside the gene matches: 6. The CDR3 region is CASGFSSGSSYEQYF. CDR3 nucleotides: TGTGCTAGTGGTTTTAGTAGCGGGAGTAGCTACGAGCAGTACTTC.

V usage is TRBV4-1 and J usage is TRBJ2-7, with D perhaps TRBD1 (6 bases). The CDR3 loop spans 15 amino acids. The V gene's germline CDR1 is MGHRA and CDR2 YSYEKL. Trimming pared 4 bases from V and 2 bases from J, leaving 15 bases between. CDR3 sequence reads: CASSPQGWRTYEQYF. CDR3 in DNA: TGCGCCAGCAGCCCACAGGGTTGGCGTACCTACGAGCAGTACTTC.

This sequence joins TRBV19 and TRBJ2-7; 7 nucleotides align to TRBD1. Trimming cost V 6 bases and J 6 bases; bases outside gene matches: 20. Germline V gene data show CDR1 as LNHDA and CDR2 as SQIVND (reference sequence). The CDR3 sequence is 17 residues long. CDR3: CASSPPTVRTGWGEQYF. CDR3 DNA: TGTGCCAGTAGCCCTCCTACGGTCCGGACAGGTTGGGGCGAGCAGTACTTC.

The chain has TRBV19 and TRBJ1-1; D uncertain. The CDR3 runs 14 residues. Trimming stripped 8 bases from V and 3 bases from J, with 16 bases between. Per the germline V gene, CDR1 is LNHDA and CDR2 is SQIVND (reference sequence). CDR3 bases: TGTGCCAGTCATAAGGGTAAGGGAGACACTGAAGCTTTCTTT. It yields the protein CASHKGKGDTEAFF.

The chain recombines TRBV7-8 with TRBJ1-5, with a weak D call TRBD1 (5 bases). CDR1 and CDR2 (germline): SGHVS, FQNEAQ. The CDR3 extends over 15 amino acids. V was pared by 3 bases and J by 2 bases, with 11 bases between. In DNA form, the CDR3 reads TGTGCCAGCAGCTTCGGTGGGGCTCGCAATCAGCCCCAGCATTTT. The encoded protein is CASSFGGARNQPQHF.

The J gene is TRBJ2-2, the V gene TRBV27, with TRBD2 identical over 14 bases. CDR1 and CDR2 from the germline V gene are MNHEY and SMNVEV (reference sequence). The CDR3 spans 18 residues. Trimming took 5 bases from V and 4 from J; bases not matched to a gene: 9. The CDR3 coding sequence is TGTGCCAGCAGTCCCCGACTAGCGGGAGGGCCGATCACCGGGGAGCTGTTTTTT. Amino acid sequence: CASSPRLAGGPITGELFF.

V and J are TRBV28 and TRBJ2-7; 16 nucleotides match TRBD2. Losses at the gene ends were 7 bases for V and 5 bases for J; bases not matched to a gene: 11. The V gene's germline CDR1 is MDHEN and CDR2 SYDVKM. The CDR3 is 17 residues long. The CDR3 spells CASTLWGLAGGPNEQYF. The CDR3 DNA reads as TGTGCCAGCACCTTATGGGGACTAGCGGGAGGGCCGAACGAGCAGTACTTC.

This rearrangement joins TRBV10-1 to TRBJ2-2, with 7 bases aligning to TRBD1. The CDR3 is made up of 14 amino acids. Germline values: CDR1 WNHNN, CDR2 SYGVQD (reference sequence). The J segment lost 2 bases and the V segment lost 10 bases, leaving 7 bases of the junction unmatched. CDR3 nucleotide sequence: TGCGCCACCCGGGGACAGCTTAACACCGGGGAGCTGTTTTTT. It encodes CATRGQLNTGELFF.

This clone was recorded only once. The chain has TRBV29-1 and TRBJ2-1; the D gene is possibly TRBD2 (6 bases). V dropped 6 bases and J dropped 13 bases, with 19 bases sitting between them. The CDR3 is 12 residues long. In germline, CDR1 is SQVTM, CDR2 ANQGSEA. CDR3 residues: CSVMTRSRSQFF. In DNA form, the CDR3 reads TGCAGCGTGATGACTAGAAGCAGGAGCCAGTTCTTC.

The V gene is TRBV19, the J gene TRBJ1-1, with D unclear. V lost 3 bases and J lost 1, with 12 bases in between. This CDR3 has 15 amino acids. Germline loops: CDR1 LNHDA, CDR2 SQIVND (reference sequence). CDR3 coding DNA: TGTGCCAGTAGTATTACGTGGGCAGGGAACACTGAAGCTTTCTTT. Protein product: CASSITWAGNTEAFF.

This clone was observed once. J is TRBJ1-5 and V is TRBV19; the match to TRBD1 covers 9 bases. Per germline, CDR1 LNHDA and CDR2 SQIVND (reference sequence). This CDR3 region has 19 residues. The V gene end was trimmed by 2 bases and the J gene end by 0 bases; junction bases not matched to a gene: 11. CDR3 sequence: CASSIPGQGFSDSNQPQHF. CDR3 DNA: TGTGCCAGTAGTATACCGGGACAGGGATTCTCCGATAGCAATCAGCCCCAGCATTTT.

The chain's CDR3 is CASSGAEAFF. The CDR3 DNA follows: TGTGCCAGCAGTGGAGCCGAAGCTTTCTTT. This sequence joins TRBV25-1 and TRBJ1-1; D unclear. From germline, CDR1 is MGHDK and CDR2 SYGVNS. This CDR3 spans 10 amino acids. V was cut by 4 bases and J by 8 bases, with 5 bases left in between.

The chain couples TRBV10-1 to TRBJ2-5; 11 bases agree with TRBD2. Germline assignment: CDR1 WNHNN and CDR2 SYGVQD (reference sequence). V was clipped by 0 bases and J by 6 bases; unmatched bases: 9. The CDR3 sequence is 17 residues long. CDR3 sequence (DNA): TGCGCCAGCAGTGAGTCGACTAGCGGGGTTGGTTTACAGACCCAGTACTTC. Its protein is CASSESTSGVGLQTQYF.

This clone was picked up a small number of times. The chain uses TRBV4-2 and TRBJ2-7, with D possibly matching TRBD2 (5 bases). Trimming took 0 bases from V and 0 from J, leaving 15 bases between them. Germline V lookup: CDR1 LGHNA, CDR2 YNFKEQ. CDR3 length: 17 amino acids. In nucleotides, the CDR3 is TGTGCCAGCAGCCAAGATGTACCAGCGGCAAGCTCCTACGAGCAGTACTTC. Translation: CASSQDVPAASSYEQYF.

V is TRBV19 and J is TRBJ1-1; D may be TRBD1 (6 bases). This CDR3 has 15 amino acids. V gave up 8 bases and J gave up 1 base, with 17 bases separating them. CDR1 LNHDA and CDR2 SQIVND come from the germline V gene (reference sequence). CDR3: CASRQAGDWNTEAFF. The CDR3 region has the DNA TGTGCCAGTCGACAGGCAGGCGATTGGAACACTGAAGCTTTCTTT.

The chain couples TRBV27 to TRBJ2-4; D is possibly TRBD1 (6 bases). V lost 5 bases and J 2 bases, leaving 13 bases between the germline ends. This CDR3 comprises 15 residues. The V gene's germline CDR1 is MNHEY and CDR2 SMNVEV (reference sequence). CDR3: CASSGKGVTKNIQYF. Here the CDR3 DNA reads TGTGCCAGCAGTGGGAAGGGGGTGACCAAAAACATTCAGTACTTC.

The chain couples TRBV13 to TRBJ1-1; no clear D. The length of the CDR3 is 13 residues. Trimming pared 0 bases from V and 4 bases from J, leaving 6 bases between. Germline CDR1 reads PRHDT; CDR2 reads FYEKMQ (reference sequence). CDR3 protein: CASSLGSFTEAFF. The CDR3 nucleotides are TGTGCCAGCAGCTTAGGGTCCTTCACTGAAGCTTTCTTT.

This clone was observed a single time. V gene TRBV7-9 combines with J gene TRBJ2-3; TRBD2 agrees at 9 bases. The J segment lost 5 bases and the V segment lost 5 bases, leaving 14 bases of the junction unmatched. Germline CDR1 and CDR2: SEHNR and FQNEAQ (reference sequence). The CDR3 loop spans 17 amino acids. In DNA form, the CDR3 reads TGTGCCAGCAGCGGACGACTATCCGCGGGAGGGAAAGATACGCAGTATTTT. Translation: CASSGRLSAGGKDTQYF.

The chain uses TRBV27 and TRBJ2-3; TRBD2 aligns across 11 bases. J lost 0 bases, V lost 6 bases, and 11 bases had no gene match. The CDR3 runs 18 residues. Germline values: CDR1 MNHEY, CDR2 SMNVEV (reference sequence). CDR3 in amino acids: CASSRLAGGLRSTDTQYF. The DNA of the CDR3 is TGTGCCAGCAGCCGTCTAGCGGGAGGTTTACGGAGCACAGATACGCAGTATTTT.

V usage is TRBV10-2 and J usage is TRBJ2-1; D might be TRBD2 (6 bases). The CDR3 is 15 residues long. Germline loops: CDR1 WSHSY, CDR2 SAAADI. Trimming took 6 bases from V and 0 from J, leaving 12 bases between them. The CDR3 reads CASSHGLSSYNEQFF. The CDR3 bases are TGCGCCAGCAGCCACGGACTAAGCTCCTACAATGAGCAGTTCTTC.

V and J are TRBV7-2 and TRBJ1-2; D unresolved. Germline CDR1 reads SGHTA; CDR2 reads FQGNSA. The V and J ends lost 4 bases and 7 bases respectively, with 19 bases between them. The CDR3 covers 15 residues. The CDR3 is CASSSSYRQTAGYTF. As DNA, the CDR3 is TGTGCCAGCAGCTCCTCATACCGACAAACCGCTGGCTACACCTTC. The full variable domain, completed using reference TRBV7-2 and TRBJ1-2, is GAGVSQSPSNKVTEKGKDVELRCDPISGHTALYWYRQSLGQGLEFLIYFQGNSAPDKSGLPSDRFSAERTGGSVSTLTIQRTQQEDSAVYLCASSSSYRQTAGYTFGSGTRLTVV.

The chain is built from TRBV27 and TRBJ2-3; 8 bases fit TRBD2. This CDR3 is built from 15 residues. Germline values: CDR1 MNHEY, CDR2 SMNVEV (reference sequence). After removal of 8 bases from V and 4 bases from J, the junction contained 11 bases not matched to a gene. The CDR3 DNA reads as TGTGCCAGCGCCCGCGACGGGAGGGCCCCAGATACGCAGTATTTT. Amino acids: CASARDGRAPDTQYF.

The gene calls are TRBV12-3 or TRBV12-4 and TRBJ2-1, with TRBD1 matching over 7 bases. The J segment lost 9 bases and the V segment lost 4 bases, leaving 6 bases of the junction unmatched. The CDR3 is made up of 13 amino acids. The CDR3 region has the DNA TGTGCCAGCAGTTATGGACAGGCATTTGAGCAGTTCTTC. Translated, it gives CASSYGQAFEQFF.

This clone came up once. The V gene is TRBV18, the J gene TRBJ2-7, with 11 bases that match TRBD2. V gave up 5 bases and J gave up 7 bases; unmatched junction bases: 13. Per germline, CDR1 KGHSH and CDR2 LQKENI. The length of the CDR3 is 16 residues. The CDR3: CASSGPTSGISREQYF. CDR3 nucleotide sequence: TGTGCCAGCTCAGGCCCGACTAGCGGGATATCGAGGGAGCAGTACTTC.

This sequence joins TRBV6-4 and TRBJ2-3; D is perhaps TRBD2 (6 bases). V lost 4 bases, J lost 4 bases, and 15 bases lay in between. The CDR3 covers 15 residues. Germline V gene sequence: CDR1 MRHNA, CDR2 SNTAGT. CDR3 nucleotide sequence: TGTGCCAGCAGTGCCCACGGAGGGAGGTCAGATACGCAGTATTTT. The encoded protein is CASSAHGGRSDTQYF.

The rearrangement uses TRBV9 and TRBJ2-5; 9 nucleotides line up with TRBD2. With 2 bases clipped from V and 3 bases from J, the junction kept 5 bases outside the gene matches. CDR1 and CDR2 (germline): SGDLS, YYNGEE. The CDR3 extends over 15 amino acids. This CDR3 reads CASSVAASGKETQYF. The CDR3 DNA follows: TGTGCCAGCAGCGTCGCCGCTAGCGGGAAAGAGACCCAGTACTTC.

J is TRBJ2-3 and V is TRBV24-1; 8 nucleotides line up with TRBD2. Trimming at V came to 8 bases and at J to 4 bases, leaving 10 bases not matched to a gene. The CDR3 consists of 15 residues. CDR1 is KGHDR and CDR2 is SFDVKD in the germline V gene. Here the CDR3 reads CATTPGGAGADTQYF. CDR3 bases: TGTGCCACCACCCCCGGGGGGGCCGGCGCAGATACGCAGTATTTT.

This chain uses TRBV7-9 with TRBJ1-3; no clear D. The CDR3 totals 15 residues. Trimming took 5 bases from V and 1 from J, leaving 12 bases between them. The germline V gene has CDR1 SEHNR and CDR2 FQNEAQ (reference sequence). The CDR3 reads CASSRAPLSGNTIYF. CDR3 in DNA: TGTGCCAGCAGCCGTGCCCCTCTATCTGGAAACACCATATATTTT.

The V and J genes are TRBV14 and TRBJ2-1, with TRBD2 matching over 11 bases. Trimming removed 0 bases from V and 8 bases from J; junction bases left unmatched: 6. The CDR3 has 16 amino acids. Germline-derived CDR1 and CDR2 are SGHDN and FVKESK. The DNA of the CDR3 is TGTGCCAGCAGCCAAGATAGGCTAGCGGGAGGCGATGAGCAGTTCTTC. Protein sequence: CASSQDRLAGGDEQFF.

This chain joins TRBV19 and TRBJ2-1; 13 bases match TRBD2. CDR3 length equals 17 residues. V lost 3 bases and J lost 4; bases outside the gene matches: 6. The germline gives CDR1 LNHDA, CDR2 SQIVND (reference sequence). The CDR3 reads CASSMAWGLAGYNEQFF. DNA of the CDR3: TGTGCCAGTAGTATGGCCTGGGGACTAGCGGGATACAATGAGCAGTTCTTC.